This TCR beta chain was sequenced during a study of cytomegalovirus exposure and HLA in healthy donors. Points on this clone: Antigen unknown.

Broader study findings: Within the 130 or so validation repertoires, first-cohort TCR clusters tended to co-occur, according to a later analysis.

The table came from immunoSEQ multiplex PCR; TCRdb's copy has only in-frame clones and leaves some out. In the table there are some 260,000 clones, more than 75% of which are singletons. From germline, CDR1 is SGHRS and CDR2 YFSETQ. The CDR3 sequence is 11 residues long. J gave up 9 bases and V 7 bases, and 4 bases lay outside the gene matches. Sequenced: PBMCs. The chain has TRBV5-1 and TRBJ2-1, with 7 bases fitting TRBD1. The sequence derives from a man between 18 and 35 years old in good health and CMV-seropositive. DNA of the CDR3: TGCGCCAGCGGCCCAGGGGGTGAGCAGTTCTTC. Its protein product is CASGPGGEQFF.